Listed here is a single T cell receptor beta chain. The antigen is undetermined. This entry comes from a study of OX40 agonist ivuxolimab in advanced cancers. Study observations and caveats: By week 6 at 0.1 to 3.0 mg/kg, blood CD4+ and CD8+ T cells had expanded clonally.

Germline loops: CDR1 SGHTA, CDR2 FQGNSA. CDR3 length equals 13 residues. Trimming took 2 bases from V and 5 from J, leaving 9 bases between them. Only in-frame clones appear in the TCRdb table, and some are missing; sequencing was by immunoSEQ multiplex PCR. The sample records more than 60,000 clones, 65% to 85% being singletons. The chain links TRBV7-2 to TRBJ2-5; D not resolved. This material consisted of CD4+ or CD8+ T cells sorted from blood, taken in a trial of the OX40 agonist ivuxolimab. This TCR came from an adult with an advanced solid tumor such as melanoma, head and neck, liver or kidney cancer. This chain's CDR3 is CASSLTWRETQYF. The CDR3 DNA reads as TGTGCCAGCAGCTTAACGTGGCGGGAGACCCAGTACTTC.